Included here is one TCR beta chain sequence, with context. V gave up 0 bases and J gave up 2 bases, with 12 bases separating them. This CDR3 spans 16 amino acids. From germline, CDR1 is MGHRA and CDR2 YSYEKL. RNA totalling about 0.45 to 1 ug underwent reverse transcription with random hexamers. Multiplex PCR with immunoSEQ amplified the TCR beta CDR3 across 54 Vbeta and 13 Jbeta. TCRdb passed the immunoSEQ multiplex PCR reads through MiXCR, listing each CDR3 protein once. This table has fewer than 95,000 distinct CDR3 sequences, 95% to 96% appearing once. CD8+ and CD4+ blood T cells underwent TCR beta sequencing. The data derive from a study of CD8 T cells in Susac syndrome.

The sequencing input was CD8+ T cells from PBMCs. This TCR derives from a human donor with Susac syndrome. This sequence joins TRBV4-1 and TRBJ2-3; TRBD2 is a possible D gene (5 bases). CDR3 protein: CASSQDIQRSTDTQYF. The CDR3 DNA is TGCGCCAGCAGCCAAGATATCCAGCGGTCCACAGATACGCAGTATTTT.